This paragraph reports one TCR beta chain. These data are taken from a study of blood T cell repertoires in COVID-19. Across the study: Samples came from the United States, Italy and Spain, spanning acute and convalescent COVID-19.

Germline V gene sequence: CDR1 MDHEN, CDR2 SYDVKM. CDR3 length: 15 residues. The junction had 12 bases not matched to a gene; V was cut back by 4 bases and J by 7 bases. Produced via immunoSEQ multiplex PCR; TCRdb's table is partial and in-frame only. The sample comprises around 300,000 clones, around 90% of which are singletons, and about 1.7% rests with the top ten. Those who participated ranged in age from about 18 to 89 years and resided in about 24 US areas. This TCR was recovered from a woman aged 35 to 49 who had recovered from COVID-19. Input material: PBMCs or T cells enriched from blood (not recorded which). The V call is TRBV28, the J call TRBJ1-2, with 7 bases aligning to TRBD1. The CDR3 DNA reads TGTGCCAGCAGTTCCCACCCCGACAGGGTGGGTGGCTACACCTTC. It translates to CASSSHPDRVGGYTF.